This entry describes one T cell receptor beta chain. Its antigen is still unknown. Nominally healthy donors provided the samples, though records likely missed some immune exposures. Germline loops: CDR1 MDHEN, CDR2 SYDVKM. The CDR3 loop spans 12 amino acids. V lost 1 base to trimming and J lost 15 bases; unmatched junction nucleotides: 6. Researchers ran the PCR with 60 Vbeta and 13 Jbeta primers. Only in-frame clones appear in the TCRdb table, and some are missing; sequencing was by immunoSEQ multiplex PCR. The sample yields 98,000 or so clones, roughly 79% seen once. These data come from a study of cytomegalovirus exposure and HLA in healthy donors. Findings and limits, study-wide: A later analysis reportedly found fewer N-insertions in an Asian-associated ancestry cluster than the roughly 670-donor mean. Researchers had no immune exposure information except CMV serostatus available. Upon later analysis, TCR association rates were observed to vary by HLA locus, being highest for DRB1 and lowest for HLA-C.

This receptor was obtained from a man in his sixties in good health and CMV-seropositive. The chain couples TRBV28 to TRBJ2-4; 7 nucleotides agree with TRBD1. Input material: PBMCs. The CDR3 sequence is CASSLYNRGWYF. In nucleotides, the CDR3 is TGTGCCAGCAGTTTATACAACAGGGGTTGGTACTTC. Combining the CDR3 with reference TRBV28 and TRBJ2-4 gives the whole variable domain DVKVTQSSRYLVKRTGEKVFLECVQDMDHENMFWYRQDPGLGLRLIYFSYDVKMKEKGDIPEGYSVSREKKERFSLILESASTNQTSMYLCASSLYNRGWYFGAGTRLSVL.